This record covers a single T cell receptor (beta chain). The antigen it recognizes is unknown. One junction end does not reproduce the germline sequence, and a read error may be involved. To demonstrate the VDJtools post-analysis software, TCR beta repertoires were profiled from the peripheral blood of roughly 12 young patients with multiple sclerosis. The multiple sclerosis patients were children and adolescents between about 6 and 15 years of age. The library was built by means of PCR. The listed sequencing device is Illumina HiSeq 2500. To reduce PCR and sequencing biases, unique molecular identifiers were incorporated into the TCR beta cDNA libraries. Every 1 to 10 million input T cells yielded 500,000 or so cDNA molecules, meaning each molecule approximated one T cell. The patient libraries were prepared and sequenced with the same protocol used for the earlier healthy control dataset. Samples belonging to the same batch were prepared together, multiplexed and sequenced on a shared HiSeq lane. Processing in the source paper ran as follows. Raw barcoded reads were processed with MIGEC, and single-read molecular identifier groups were discarded before consensus assembly and CDR3 extraction. Clonotype tables were post-analysed with VDJtools, and diversity was normalized by down-sampling all datasets to the smallest sample size. Repertoire overlap clustering matched CDR3 amino acid but not nucleotide sequences to correct batch-related cross-sample contamination. The raw public reads went through TCRdb reprocessing: fastp at Q25, MiXCR clone calling, in-frame beta chains kept. When rows share a CDR3 protein, they turn into one entry using the most common DNA and genes. TCRdb, not the original authors, processed these V and J calls. This sample is represented by about 200,000 distinct CDR3 sequences; 29% of them were singletons. The ten most abundant clones make up nearly 3.5% of the sample.

The entry originates in a study of post-analysis software for immune sequencing data (dated by TCRdb to about 2015). General notes on the study: Disease courses on record covered relapsing-remitting, secondary progressive and progressive-relapsing multiple sclerosis, though some patients had no subtype annotation. The multiple sclerosis patient repertoires were compared with around ten previously published healthy control repertoires from donors aged roughly 6 to 27 years. A subset of samples was prepared in parallel using single-end sample barcoding, then pooled and co-amplified after Illumina adapter ligation. General study outcomes and caveats: The multiple sclerosis patient group was slightly younger than the control group. Strong co-clustering of samples prepared in the same batch was shown by direct clustering with F measure, prompting a batch-effect correction. Patients showed significantly higher frequencies than controls for five TRBV segments, among them TRBV5-6, TRBV5-1 and TRBV20-1. Multiple sclerosis patients had significantly lower normalized Chao1 diversity than controls, a result that suggests substantial peripheral T-cell clonal expansion.

The CDR1 and CDR2 encoded by the germline V gene are MGHDK and SYGVNS. From its cysteine to its phenylalanine, the CDR3 spans 15 amino acids. Just the 45-base CDR3 DNA is kept, in frame starting at base 1. The sequencing input was blood. The clonotype originates from a girl aged 2-17 years with multiple sclerosis. The V gene is TRBV25-1 and the J gene is TRBJ2-6, with the D gene tentatively TRBD1 or TRBD2, based on 5 matching bases in each. The sequenced DNA is TGTGCCAGCAGTGATCCTAGCTCTGGGGCCAACGTCCGGACTTTC. Its protein product is CASSDPSSGANVRTF. Joined to the reference TRBV25-1 and TRBJ2-6 proteins, this CDR3 gives the full variable domain: EADIYQTPRYLVIGTGKKITLECSQTMGHDKMYWYQQDPGMELHLIHYSYGVNSTEKGDLSSESTVSRIRTEHFPLTLESARPSHTSQYLCASSDPSSGANVRTFGAGSRLTVL.